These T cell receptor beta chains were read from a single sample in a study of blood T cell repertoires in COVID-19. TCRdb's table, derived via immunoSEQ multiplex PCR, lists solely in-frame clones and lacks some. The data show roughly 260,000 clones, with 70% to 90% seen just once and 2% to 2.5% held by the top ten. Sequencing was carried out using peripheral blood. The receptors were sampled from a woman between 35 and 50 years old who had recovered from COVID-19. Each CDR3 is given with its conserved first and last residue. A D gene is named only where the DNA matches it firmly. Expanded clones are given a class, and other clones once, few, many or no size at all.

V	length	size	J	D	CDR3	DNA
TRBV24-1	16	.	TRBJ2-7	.	CATSDLEGRGDYEQYF	TGTGCCACCAGTGATTTGGAGGGTCGTGGGGACTACGAGCAGTACTTC
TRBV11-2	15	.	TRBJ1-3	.	CASSLRGGGGNTIYF	TGTGCCAGCAGCTTGAGAGGGGGTGGTGGAAACACCATATATTTT
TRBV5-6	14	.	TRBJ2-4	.	CASSPGGAAPTQYF	TGTGCCAGCAGCCCGGGCGGGGCGGCCCCCACTCAGTACTTC
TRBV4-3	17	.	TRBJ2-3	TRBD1	CASSQGSPGTGADTQYF	TGCGCCAGCAGCCAAGGGAGTCCCGGGACAGGGGCAGATACGCAGTATTTT
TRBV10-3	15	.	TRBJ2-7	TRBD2	CAISESRREIYEQYF	TGTGCCATCAGTGAGTCACGGCGGGAGATCTACGAGCAGTACTTC
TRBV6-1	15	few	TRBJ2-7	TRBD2	CASSDSGASSYEQYF	TGTGCCAGCAGTGATAGCGGGGCCAGCTCCTACGAGCAGTACTTC
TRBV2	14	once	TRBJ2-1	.	CASSEEGPYNEQFF	TGTGCCAGCAGTGAAGAGGGGCCATACAATGAGCAGTTCTTC
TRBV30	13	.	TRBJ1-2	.	CAWNPQRDYGYTF	TGTGCCTGGAACCCCCAGAGGGACTATGGCTACACCTTC
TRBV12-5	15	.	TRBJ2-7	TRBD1	CASVNIGGLSYEQYF	TGTGCTAGTGTCAATATAGGGGGCCTGTCCTACGAGCAGTACTTC
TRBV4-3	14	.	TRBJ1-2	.	CASSQVGAQGGYTF	TGCGCCAGCAGCCAAGTTGGGGCCCAGGGCGGCTACACCTTC
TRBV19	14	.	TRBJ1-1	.	CASTVGQLNTEAFF	TGTGCCAGTACCGTAGGACAGTTGAACACTGAAGCTTTCTTT
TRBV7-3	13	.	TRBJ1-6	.	CASSLQGNSPLHF	TGTGCCAGCAGCTTACAGGGGAATTCACCCCTCCACTTT
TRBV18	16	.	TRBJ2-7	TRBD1	CASSPRSGQPSYEQYF	TGTGCCAGCTCACCACGTTCGGGACAGCCATCCTACGAGCAGTACTTC
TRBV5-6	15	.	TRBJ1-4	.	CASSLFGVSSEKLFF	TGTGCCAGCAGCTTGTTCGGGGTTAGTAGTGAAAAACTGTTTTTT
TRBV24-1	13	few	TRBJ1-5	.	CATNRTVNQPQHF	TGTGCCACCAACAGGACAGTTAATCAGCCCCAGCATTTT
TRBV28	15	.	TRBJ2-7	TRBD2	CASSFGGEGLYEQYF	TGTGCCAGCAGTTTTGGAGGGGAGGGGTTATACGAGCAGTACTTC
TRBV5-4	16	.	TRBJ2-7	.	CASSLEAGTPSYEQYF	TGTGCCAGCAGCTTGGAAGCCGGGACACCGTCCTACGAGCAGTACTTC
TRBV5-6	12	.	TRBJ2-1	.	CASSFSDNEQFF	TGTGCCAGCAGCTTCAGTGACAATGAGCAGTTCTTC
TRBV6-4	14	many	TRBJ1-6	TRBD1	CASSDGTDNSPLHF	TGTGCCAGCAGTGACGGGACAGATAATTCACCCCTCCACTTT
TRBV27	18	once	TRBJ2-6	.	CASSLSGTLVAGANVLTF	TGTGCCAGCAGTTTATCCGGGACACTCGTGGCTGGGGCCAACGTCCTGACTTTC
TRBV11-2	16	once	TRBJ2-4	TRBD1	CASSFGQGEAKNIQYF	TGTGCCAGCAGCTTTGGACAGGGGGAGGCCAAAAACATTCAGTACTTC
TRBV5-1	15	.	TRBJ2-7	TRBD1	CASSLVAGGHYEQYF	TGCGCCAGCAGCTTGGTGGCAGGGGGCCACTACGAGCAGTACTTC
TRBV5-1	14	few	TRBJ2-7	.	CASSPGYGFDEQYF	TGCGCCAGCAGCCCGGGATACGGGTTCGACGAGCAGTACTTC
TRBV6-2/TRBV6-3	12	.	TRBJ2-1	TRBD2	CASSPGLAFKFF	TGTGCCAGCAGCCCTGGACTAGCCTTTAAGTTCTTC
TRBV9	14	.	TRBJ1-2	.	CASSVGGGNYGYTF	TGTGCCAGCAGCGTAGGAGGAGGTAACTATGGCTACACCTTC
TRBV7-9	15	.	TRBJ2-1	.	CASSDSLNLASEQFF	TGTGCCAGCAGCGACTCACTCAATCTAGCAAGCGAGCAGTTCTTC
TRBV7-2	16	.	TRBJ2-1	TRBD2	CASSLRLAGSYNEQFF	TGTGCCAGCAGCTTACGACTAGCGGGTTCCTACAATGAGCAGTTCTTC
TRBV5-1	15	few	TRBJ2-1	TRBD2	CASSLVAGEGNEQFF	TGCGCCAGCAGCTTGGTAGCGGGGGAAGGGAATGAGCAGTTCTTC
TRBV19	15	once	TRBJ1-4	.	CASSIIRGGNEKLFF	TGTGCCAGTAGTATTATTCGGGGAGGTAATGAAAAACTGTTTTTT
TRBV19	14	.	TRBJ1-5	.	CASSRAQANQPQHF	TGTGCCAGTAGTAGGGCACAAGCCAATCAGCCCCAGCATTTT
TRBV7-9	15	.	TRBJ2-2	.	CASSHGGINTGELFF	TGTGCCAGCAGCCACGGGGGAATCAACACCGGGGAGCTGTTTTTT